This paragraph covers one TCR beta chain sequence. The length of the CDR3 is 13 residues. In germline, CDR1 is SGHVS, CDR2 FQNEAQ. V gave up 5 bases and J gave up 7 bases, with 14 bases separating them. The source of the sample is a study of CD8+CD57+ T cells in acquired aplastic anemia. At the level of the study: Among healthy donors, CD4+ cells averaged roughly 9.9 million reads.

Profiles of TCR beta VDJ and CDR3 were generated from a genomic DNA template. One entry per CDR3 protein, called by TCRdb with MiXCR from the reads. The table includes 200,000 to 250,000 distinct CDR3 sequences, under 65% detected once. The sequencing sample was made of sorted CD4+, CD8+, or CD8+CD57+ T cells (not recorded which) from PBMCs. This chain joins TRBV7-8 and TRBJ1-2, with D possibly matching TRBD1 (6 bases). The TCR sequence derives from a human donor in good health. The CDR3 region is CASSHTGSGGYTF. The CDR3 bases are TGTGCCAGCAGCCACACAGGGTCCGGTGGCTACACCTTC.